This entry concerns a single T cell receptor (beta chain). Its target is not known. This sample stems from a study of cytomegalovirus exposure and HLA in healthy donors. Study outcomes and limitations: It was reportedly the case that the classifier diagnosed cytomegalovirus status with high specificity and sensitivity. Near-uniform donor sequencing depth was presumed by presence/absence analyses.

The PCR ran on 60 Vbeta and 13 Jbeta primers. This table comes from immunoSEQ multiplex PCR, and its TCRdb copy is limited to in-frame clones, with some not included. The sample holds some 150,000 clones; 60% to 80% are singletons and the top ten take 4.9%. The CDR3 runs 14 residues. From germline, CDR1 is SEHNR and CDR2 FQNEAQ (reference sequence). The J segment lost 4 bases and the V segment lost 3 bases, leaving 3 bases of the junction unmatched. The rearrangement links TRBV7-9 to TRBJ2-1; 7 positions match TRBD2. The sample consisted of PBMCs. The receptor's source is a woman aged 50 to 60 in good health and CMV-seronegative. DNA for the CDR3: TGTGCCAGCAGCTTGGGGGGGGGATACAATGAGCAGTTCTTC. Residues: CASSLGGGYNEQFF.